This T cell receptor beta chain was sequenced during a study of blood T cells in healthy people across ages (dated by TCRdb to between 2014 and 2017). General notes on the study: In model experiments, template switching captured roughly one uniquely barcoded TCR beta cDNA molecule for every two T cells. Donors of different ages were randomly distributed across sequencing lanes to avoid experimental bias. Age-related changes in TCR beta repertoire diversity were measured in the study by deep sequencing normalized with unique cDNA molecular identifiers. For two donors (one aged 18 to 29 and one aged 80 or older), the study analyzed two additional independent replicas of 1 million unique cDNA reads from the same blood draw. The donors were divided into four age groups: young (average approximately 16 years), middle-aged (approximately 39), aged (approximately 64) and long-lived (around 87). General findings and caveats noted by the study authors: The percentage of naive T cells measured by flow cytometry correlated strongly with observed TCR beta diversity. Estimates of total diversity based on one million sequenced T cells were regarded as lower bounds and as underestimates. Compared with the aged group, the long-lived group had more naive CD4+ T cells, fewer expanded clones and increased TCR diversity, a pattern suggesting age selection. Because profiling used bulk unsorted PBMCs, naive and antigen-experienced compartments could not be compared conclusively. As age increased, observed TCR beta diversity per million T cells dropped in a roughly linear way, and a significant reduction was already evident by age about 40. Because donor CMV infection status was unknown, age-related changes in expanded clonotypes were potentially confounded.

Donors were 40 or so systemically healthy Caucasian individuals from Russia aged 6 to 90 years. Around 10 milliliters of peripheral blood were collected from each donor into EDTA-treated Vacutainer tubes. Ficoll-Paque density-gradient centrifugation was used to isolate PBMCs, with at least 7 million per sample. Total RNA, at least 6 micrograms per sample, was extracted from PBMCs with Trizol reagent. For every donor, an aliquot of PBMCs went through flow cytometry to measure the percentages of naive CD45RAhigh/CD27high T cells. Libraries were constructed by 5' RACE. For sequencing, an Illumina HiSeq 2500 was employed. A second PCR of roughly 6 to 12 cycles was performed with a sample-barcoded 5' primer and a J-beta primer mix. Each TCR beta cDNA molecule received a unique molecular identifier from a template-switch 5' adaptor carrying 12 random nucleotides. At least 2.5 million CDR3-containing paired-end reads were obtained from each sample. The Mint cDNA synthesis kit, primed by a TRBC-specific oligonucleotide, was used to synthesize first-strand cDNA from all RNA. After uracil-DNA glycosylase treatment, a first 18-cycle PCR used universal primers M1SS and BC2_uni_R on all cDNA. The published analysis was carried out like this. For normalization, 1 million high-quality reads, each with a distinct molecular identifier, were randomly selected from each sample. Reads sharing molecular identifiers were discarded rather than binned into consensus sequences. MiTCR, with a Q25 quality threshold and the strictest error-elimination algorithm, was used for CDR3 identification, clonotype clustering and error correction. A nonparametric unseen species model with Euler transformation was used to estimate lower-bound total TCR beta diversity. TCRdb redid the processing of the public reads, applying fastp at Q25 and MiXCR, and retained in-frame beta chains. Duplicate CDR3 protein sequences are folded into a single record with the most common DNA and genes. These V and J calls are TCRdb output, not the study's own analysis. The sample table holds about 1.8 million distinct CDR3 sequences, of which approximately 50% were seen once. The top ten hold 2% to 2.5% of the sample.

Sequences SGHRS (CDR1) and YFSETQ (CDR2) are obtained from the germline V gene. At the junction V is shortened by 4 bases and J by 6 bases; bases outside the gene matches: 14. Including cysteine and phenylalanine, the CDR3 has 16 amino acids. Only the CDR3 DNA stays, 48 bases, in frame from base 1. Remarks on this clonotype: The clone's antigen remains unknown. Within one base of it there is no much larger clone, and no base qualities were kept.

Recombination connected TRBV5-1 to TRBJ1-2; TRBD1 matches 8 bases in the middle. The source is a woman aged 35 to 49 in good health. Material: blood. The nucleotide sequence reads as follows: TGCGCCAGCAGCGACTACCGGGACAGGAAGAGGAATGGCTACACCTTC. It translates to CASSDYRDRKRNGYTF.